The 17 T cell receptor beta chains below all came from one sample that was sequenced in a study of beta chain features in type 1 diabetes. The authors reverse transcribed all of the isolated RNA, so sequencing captured expressed TCRB transcripts. Assay used: immunoSEQ multiplex PCR; TCRdb lists only in-frame clones, some missing. The data show more than 120,000 clones, with around 9.3% seen just once and roughly 1.4% held by the top ten. Specimen: naive CD4+ T cells from blood. These receptor sequences come from a young man in good health.

The chain joins TRBV20-1 to TRBJ2-3; D is unresolved. Germline V gives CDR1 DFQATT, CDR2 SNEGSKA (reference sequence). Trimming cost V 6 bases and J 2 bases, with 6 bases left between them. The CDR3 sequence is 11 residues long. The CDR3 DNA sequence: TGCAGTGCCACGGTCACAGATACGCAGTATTTT. Protein: CSATVTDTQYF.

This clone was seen a handful of times. The chain links TRBV9 to TRBJ1-5; D is ambiguous. Trimming took 0 bases from V and 7 from J, leaving 5 bases between them. The CDR3 has 12 residues. Germline loops: CDR1 SGDLS, CDR2 YYNGEE. The CDR3 loop reads CASSVATQPQHF. The CDR3 DNA reads as TGTGCCAGCAGCGTAGCTACCCAGCCCCAGCATTTT. The complete variable domain, with remaining parts taken from reference TRBV9 and TRBJ1-5, reads DSGVTQTPKHLITATGQRVTLRCSPRSGDLSVYWYQQSLDQGLQFLIQYYNGEERAKGNILERFSAQQFPDLHSELNLSSLELGDSALYFCASSVATQPQHFGDGTRLSIL.

This clone was counted at least ten times. The chain joins TRBV30 to TRBJ2-5, with TRBD1 identical over 8 bases. The CDR3 has 14 residues. V shed 3 bases, J shed 5 bases, and the junction held 8 bases outside the gene matches. The germline V gene has CDR1 GTSNPN and CDR2 SVGIG (reference sequence). CDR3 residues: CAWSGDRLYETQYF. The CDR3 DNA is TGTGCCTGGAGCGGGGACAGGTTGTACGAGACCCAGTACTTC.

The V gene is TRBV7-6, the J gene TRBJ2-1; tentatively, D is TRBD2 (5 bases). The CDR3 sequence is 16 residues long. Germline-derived CDR1 and CDR2 are SGHVS and FNYEAQ. V lost 7 bases, J lost 0 bases, and 16 bases lay in between. The CDR3 bases are TGTGCCAGCACCCCCGGCGGGCCTCTCTCCTACAATGAGCAGTTCTTC. It translates to CASTPGGPLSYNEQFF. Variable domain in full (rest from reference TRBV7-6 and TRBJ2-1): GAGVSQSPRYKVTKRGQDVALRCDPISGHVSLYWYRQALGQGPEFLTYFNYEAQQDKSGLPNDRFSAERPEGSISTLTIQRTEQRDSAMYRCASTPGGPLSYNEQFFGPGTRLTVL.

The chain has TRBV9 and TRBJ2-7; 8 bases map to TRBD1. CDR3 length: 16 amino acids. In germline, CDR1 is SGDLS, CDR2 YYNGEE. Trimming at V came to 4 bases and at J to 2 bases, leaving 11 bases not matched to a gene. The DNA for the CDR3 is TGTGCCAGCAGCCCCCCGACAGGGGAGAGGACCTACGAGCAGTACTTC. This gives the protein CASSPPTGERTYEQYF. The full variable domain, completed using reference TRBV9 and TRBJ2-7, is DSGVTQTPKHLITATGQRVTLRCSPRSGDLSVYWYQQSLDQGLQFLIQYYNGEERAKGNILERFSAQQFPDLHSELNLSSLELGDSALYFCASSPPTGERTYEQYFGPGTRLTVT.

The rearrangement links TRBV7-2 to TRBJ1-5; tentative D call: TRBD1 (5 bases). The CDR3 totals 15 residues. Germline values: CDR1 SGHTA, CDR2 FQGNSA. V lost 1 base and J 6 bases, leaving 13 bases between the germline ends. CDR3 in DNA: TGTGCCAGCAGCTTAGAATCGGGGGTAGGTCAGCCCCAGCATTTT. Translated, it gives CASSLESGVGQPQHF.

There are a few counts of this clone. J is TRBJ2-7 and V is TRBV5-1; TRBD1 aligns across 9 bases. The CDR3 spans 16 residues. Losses at the gene ends were 2 bases for V and 5 bases for J; bases not matched to a gene: 11. The V gene's germline CDR1 is SGHRS and CDR2 YFSETQ. CDR3: CASSLAGTGSSNEQYF. As DNA, the CDR3 is TGCGCCAGCAGCTTAGCCGGGACAGGGTCATCTAACGAGCAGTACTTC.

The rearrangement uses TRBV7-2 and TRBJ1-5; a weak D match, TRBD1 (5 bases). This CDR3 region has 13 residues. Per the germline V gene, CDR1 is SGHTA and CDR2 is FQGNSA. Trimming took off 1 base at V and 6 bases at J, with 7 bases between the two ends. The CDR3 protein is CASSLGGGQPQHF. CDR3 sequence (DNA): TGTGCCAGCAGCTTAGGCGGGGGTCAGCCCCAGCATTTT.

The V call is TRBV21-1, the J call TRBJ1-5; the table's D gene call, TRBD1, was not cross checked with the DNA. TRBV21-1 is termed a pseudogene. The CDR3 runs 12 residues. The DNA of the CDR3 is TGTGCCAGCAGCAACAGTATCTTCCCCCAGCATTTT. Protein product: CASSNSIFPQHF.

Written as DNA, the CDR3 is TGTGCCAGCAGTCGAGGGGGATCCGGCACAGATACGCAGTATTTT. The encoded protein is CASSRGGSGTDTQYF. The chain joins TRBV25-1 to TRBJ2-3; possibly TRBD1 for D (6 bases). V was trimmed by 5 bases and J by 1 base, leaving 13 bases between them. Per the germline V gene, CDR1 is MGHDK and CDR2 is SYGVNS. The CDR3 has 15 amino acids.

At least ten counts were recorded for this clone. The chain couples TRBV4-2 to TRBJ1-5, with 8 nucleotides matching TRBD1. The J segment lost 6 bases and the V segment lost 1 base, leaving 8 bases of the junction unmatched. CDR1 and CDR2 (germline): LGHNA, YNFKEQ. The CDR3 covers 16 residues. In nucleotides, the CDR3 is TGTGCCAGCAGCCAAGGCCCGGACAGGGCGGCTCAGCCCCAGCATTTT. Its protein is CASSQGPDRAAQPQHF.

The chain joins TRBV6-6 to TRBJ2-3, with 11 positions matching TRBD1. V shed 6 bases, J shed 5 bases, and the junction held 10 bases outside the gene matches. The CDR3 sequence is 16 residues long. In germline, CDR1 is MNHNY, CDR2 SVGAGI (reference sequence). The CDR3 region has the DNA TGTGCCAGCAGCCCCAGGGACAGGGGGAATATAGATACGCAGTATTTT. Translation: CASSPRDRGNIDTQYF.

The chain combines TRBV7-2 with TRBJ2-1; the D is unclear. V was clipped by 6 bases and J by 2 bases, with 17 bases between them. CDR3 size: 16 residues. CDR1 SGHTA and CDR2 FQGNSA come from the germline V gene. CDR3 protein: CASRTTSSQPYNEQFF. In DNA, the CDR3 is TGTGCCAGCAGAACTACCTCGTCTCAACCCTACAATGAGCAGTTCTTC.

The genes are TRBV28 and TRBJ2-7; the D gene is possibly TRBD1 (7 bases). The CDR3 totals 14 residues. Trimming took off 3 bases at V and 6 bases at J, with 15 bases between the two ends. Germline assignment: CDR1 MDHEN and CDR2 SYDVKM. CDR3 in amino acids: CASSLSQGGGEQYF. As DNA, the CDR3 is TGTGCCAGCAGTTTGTCCCAGGGGGGTGGCGAGCAGTACTTC.

This rearrangement joins TRBV5-6 to TRBJ2-2, with D possibly matching TRBD2 (5 bases). This CDR3 is 17 amino acids long. The V gene's germline CDR1 is SGHDT and CDR2 YYEEEE. The ends were cut back, 4 bases at V and 1 base at J, with 17 bases in the middle. CDR3 amino acids: CASSRIPDGVNTGELFF. DNA for the CDR3: TGTGCCAGCAGCCGTATACCTGACGGGGTGAACACCGGGGAGCTGTTTTTT. The full variable domain, completed using reference TRBV5-6 and TRBJ2-2, is DAGVTQSPTHLIKTRGQQVTLRCSPKSGHDTVSWYQQALGQGPQFIFQYYEEEERQRGNFPDRFSGHQFPNYSSELNVNALLLGDSALYLCASSRIPDGVNTGELFFGEGSRLTVL.

The chain has TRBV7-9 and TRBJ2-3; TRBD2 might be the D (5 bases). V gave up 0 bases and J gave up 2 bases, with 9 bases separating them. CDR1 SEHNR and CDR2 FQNEAQ come from the germline V gene (reference sequence). The CDR3 runs to 15 residues. CDR3 residues: CASSLASGITDTQYF. The CDR3 bases are TGTGCCAGCAGCTTAGCTTCGGGAATCACAGATACGCAGTATTTT. Using reference TRBV7-9 and TRBJ2-3 for the parts outside the CDR3, the full variable domain is DTGVSQNPRHKITKRGQNVTFRCDPISEHNRLYWYRQTLGQGPEFLTYFQNEAQLEKSRLLSDRFSAERPKGSFSTLEIQRTEQGDSAMYLCASSLASGITDTQYFGPGTRLTVL.

This chain connects TRBV19 to TRBJ1-5; possible D gene TRBD1, 5 bases. Germline assignment: CDR1 LNHDA and CDR2 SQIVND (reference sequence). V was shortened by 11 bases and J by 4 bases, with 18 bases between the two germline ends. The CDR3 runs 14 residues. CDR3: CAADQAGYNQPQHF. CDR3 in DNA: TGTGCCGCCGACCAGGCAGGGTATAATCAGCCCCAGCATTTT.